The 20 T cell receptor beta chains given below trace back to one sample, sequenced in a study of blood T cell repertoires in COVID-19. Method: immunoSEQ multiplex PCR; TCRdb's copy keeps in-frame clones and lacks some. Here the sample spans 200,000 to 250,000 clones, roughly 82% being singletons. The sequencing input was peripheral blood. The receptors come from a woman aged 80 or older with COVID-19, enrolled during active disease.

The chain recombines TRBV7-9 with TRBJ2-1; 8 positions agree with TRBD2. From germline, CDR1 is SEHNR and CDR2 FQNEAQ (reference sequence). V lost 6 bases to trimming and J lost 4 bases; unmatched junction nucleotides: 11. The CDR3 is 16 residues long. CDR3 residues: CASRVGSGGVYNEQFF. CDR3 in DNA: TGTGCCAGCAGGGTGGGGAGCGGGGGTGTATACAATGAGCAGTTCTTC.

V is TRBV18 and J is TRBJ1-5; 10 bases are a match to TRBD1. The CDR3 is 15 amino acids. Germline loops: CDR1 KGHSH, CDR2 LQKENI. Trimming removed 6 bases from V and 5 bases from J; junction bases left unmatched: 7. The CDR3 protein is CASSPGTGVHQPQHF. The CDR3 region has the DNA TGTGCCAGCTCGCCCGGGACAGGGGTACATCAGCCCCAGCATTTT.

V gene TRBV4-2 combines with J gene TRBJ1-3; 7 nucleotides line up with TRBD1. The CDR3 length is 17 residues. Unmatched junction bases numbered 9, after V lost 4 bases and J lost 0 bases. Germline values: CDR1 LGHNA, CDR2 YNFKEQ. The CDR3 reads CASSPSLGQSSGNTIYF. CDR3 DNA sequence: TGTGCCAGCAGCCCCTCTCTGGGACAGAGCTCTGGAAACACCATATATTTT.

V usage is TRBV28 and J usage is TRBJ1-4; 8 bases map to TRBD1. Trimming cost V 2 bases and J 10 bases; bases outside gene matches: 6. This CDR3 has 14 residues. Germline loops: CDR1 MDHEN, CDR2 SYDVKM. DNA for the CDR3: TGTGCCAGCAGTTTAGCCGGACAGGGTAGAAAACTGTTTTTT. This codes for CASSLAGQGRKLFF.

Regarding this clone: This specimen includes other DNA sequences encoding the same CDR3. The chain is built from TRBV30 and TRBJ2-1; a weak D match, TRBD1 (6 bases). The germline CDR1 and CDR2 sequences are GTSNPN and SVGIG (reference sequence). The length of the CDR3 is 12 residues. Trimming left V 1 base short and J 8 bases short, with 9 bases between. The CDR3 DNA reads TGTGCCTGGAGTGGCAGGGGAGATGAGCAGTTCTTC. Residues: CAWSGRGDEQFF.

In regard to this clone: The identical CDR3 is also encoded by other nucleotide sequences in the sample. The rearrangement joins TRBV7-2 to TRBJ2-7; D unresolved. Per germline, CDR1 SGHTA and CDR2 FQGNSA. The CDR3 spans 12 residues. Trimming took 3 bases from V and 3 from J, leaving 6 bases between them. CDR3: CASSLSRYEQYF. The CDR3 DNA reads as TGTGCCAGCAGCTTGTCGCGCTACGAGCAGTACTTC.

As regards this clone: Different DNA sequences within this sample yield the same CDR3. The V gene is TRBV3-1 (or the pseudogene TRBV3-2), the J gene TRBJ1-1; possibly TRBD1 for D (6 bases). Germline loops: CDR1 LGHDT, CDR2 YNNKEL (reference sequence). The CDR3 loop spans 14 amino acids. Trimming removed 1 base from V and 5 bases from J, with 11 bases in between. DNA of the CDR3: TGTGCCAGCAGCCAAGGGGGAGGGGGGACTGAAGCTTTCTTT. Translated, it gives CASSQGGGGTEAFF.

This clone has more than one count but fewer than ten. For the CDR3, the DNA is TGTGCCAGCAGCCAAGGTCTAGGTGTCGATGAAAAACTGTTTTTT. It codes for CASSQGLGVDEKLFF. This chain joins TRBV3-1 (or the pseudogene TRBV3-2) and TRBJ1-4; D call uncertain. V was clipped by 1 base and J by 6 bases, with 12 bases between them. This CDR3 comprises 15 residues. Germline V CDR1 and CDR2: LGHDT, YNNKEL (reference sequence).

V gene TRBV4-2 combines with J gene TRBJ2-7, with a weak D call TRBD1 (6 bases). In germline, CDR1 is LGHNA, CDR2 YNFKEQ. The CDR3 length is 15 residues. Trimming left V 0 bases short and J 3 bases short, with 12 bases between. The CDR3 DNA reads TGTGCCAGCAGCCAAGATCGATGGACAGACTACGAGCAGTACTTC. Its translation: CASSQDRWTDYEQYF.

The CDR3 DNA reads as TGTGCCAGCAGCCCCGAGCGGGGGTCGAGCTCCTACAATGAGCAGTTCTTC. It is translated as CASSPERGSSSYNEQFF. The rearrangement uses TRBV3-1 (or the pseudogene TRBV3-2) and TRBJ2-1; 8 nucleotides match TRBD2. The V gene's germline CDR1 is LGHDT and CDR2 YNNKEL (reference sequence). Trimming took 4 bases from V and 0 from J; bases not matched to a gene: 8. This CDR3 is 17 amino acids long.

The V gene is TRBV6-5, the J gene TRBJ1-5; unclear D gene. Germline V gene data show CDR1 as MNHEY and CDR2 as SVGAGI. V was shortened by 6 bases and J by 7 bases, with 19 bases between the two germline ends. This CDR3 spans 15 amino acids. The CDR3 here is CASSPGWNVRQPQHF. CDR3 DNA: TGTGCCAGCAGCCCGGGATGGAACGTACGGCAGCCCCAGCATTTT.

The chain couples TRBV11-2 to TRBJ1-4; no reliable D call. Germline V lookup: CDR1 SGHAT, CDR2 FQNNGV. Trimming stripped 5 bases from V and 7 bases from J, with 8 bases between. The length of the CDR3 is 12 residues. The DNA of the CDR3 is TGTGCCAGCAGCGGCAGTCCTGAAAAACTGTTTTTT. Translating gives CASSGSPEKLFF.

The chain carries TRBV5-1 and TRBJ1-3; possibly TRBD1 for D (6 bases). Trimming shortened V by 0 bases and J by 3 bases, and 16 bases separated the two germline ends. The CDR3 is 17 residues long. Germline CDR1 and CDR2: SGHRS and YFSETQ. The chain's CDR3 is CASSLDPQGRSGNTIYF. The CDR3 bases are TGCGCCAGCAGCTTGGACCCCCAGGGGCGCAGTGGAAACACCATATATTTT.

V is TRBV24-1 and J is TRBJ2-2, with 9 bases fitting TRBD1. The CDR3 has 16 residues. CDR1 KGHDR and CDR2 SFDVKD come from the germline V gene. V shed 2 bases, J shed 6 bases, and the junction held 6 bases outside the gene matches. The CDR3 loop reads CATSDYRDRVSGELFF. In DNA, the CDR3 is TGTGCCACCAGTGATTACCGGGACAGGGTATCCGGGGAGCTGTTTTTT.

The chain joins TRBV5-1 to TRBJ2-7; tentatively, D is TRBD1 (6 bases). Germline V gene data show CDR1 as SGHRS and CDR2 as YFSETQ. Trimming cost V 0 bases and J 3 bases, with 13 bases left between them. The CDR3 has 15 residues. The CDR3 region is CASSLAGTPYYEQYF. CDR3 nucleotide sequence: TGCGCCAGCAGCTTGGCCGGGACACCCTACTACGAGCAGTACTTC.

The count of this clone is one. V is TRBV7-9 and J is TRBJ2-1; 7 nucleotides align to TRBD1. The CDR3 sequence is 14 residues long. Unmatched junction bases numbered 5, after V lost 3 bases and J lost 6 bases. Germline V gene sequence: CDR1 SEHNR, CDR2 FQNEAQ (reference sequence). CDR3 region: CASSFTGVSNEQFF. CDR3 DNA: TGTGCCAGCAGCTTCACAGGGGTGAGCAATGAGCAGTTCTTC. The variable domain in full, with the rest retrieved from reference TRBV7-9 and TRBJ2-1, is DTGVSQNPRHKITKRGQNVTFRCDPISEHNRLYWYRQTLGQGPEFLTYFQNEAQLEKSRLLSDRFSAERPKGSFSTLEIQRTEQGDSAMYLCASSFTGVSNEQFFGPGTRLTVL.

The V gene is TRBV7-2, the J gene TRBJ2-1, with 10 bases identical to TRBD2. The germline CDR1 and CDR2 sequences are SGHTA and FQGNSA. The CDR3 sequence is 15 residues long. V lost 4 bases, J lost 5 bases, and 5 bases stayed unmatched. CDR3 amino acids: CASSSSGGHNNEQFF. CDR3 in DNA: TGTGCCAGCAGCTCTAGCGGGGGCCACAACAATGAGCAGTTCTTC.

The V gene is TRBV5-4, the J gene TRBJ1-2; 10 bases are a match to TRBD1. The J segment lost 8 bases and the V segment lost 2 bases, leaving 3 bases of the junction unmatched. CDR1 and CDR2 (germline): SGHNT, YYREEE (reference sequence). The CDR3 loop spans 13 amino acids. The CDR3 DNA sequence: TGTGCCAGCAGCTTAGGACAGGGGGAAGGCTACACCTTC. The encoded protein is CASSLGQGEGYTF.

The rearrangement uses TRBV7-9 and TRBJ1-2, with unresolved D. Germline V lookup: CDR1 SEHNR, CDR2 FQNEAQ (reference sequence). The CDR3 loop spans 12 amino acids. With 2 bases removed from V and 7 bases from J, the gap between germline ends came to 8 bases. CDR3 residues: CASSLMSIGYTF. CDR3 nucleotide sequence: TGTGCCAGCAGCTTAATGAGTATTGGCTACACCTTC.

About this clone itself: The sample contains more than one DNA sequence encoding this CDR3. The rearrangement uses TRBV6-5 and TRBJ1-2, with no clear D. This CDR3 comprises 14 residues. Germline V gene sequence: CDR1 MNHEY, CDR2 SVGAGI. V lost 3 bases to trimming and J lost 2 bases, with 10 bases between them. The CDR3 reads CASSYSGQNYGYTF. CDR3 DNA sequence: TGTGCCAGCAGTTATTCGGGTCAGAACTATGGCTACACCTTC.